Detailed here is one T cell receptor beta chain. What it binds is not known. Trimming cost V 1 base and J 0 bases, with 10 bases left between them. Germline V lookup: CDR1 LGHDT, CDR2 YNNKEL (reference sequence). The CDR3 length is 17 residues. These data are taken from a study of T cell responses to AZD1222 COVID-19 vaccine. Study results and caveats: The span of vaccine-associated CD4 TCRs extended across spike, with dominance at 160-218 and 743-854. When two AZD1222 doses had been given, Spike-specific TCR breadth and depth rose. Unmutated variant regions are reportedly targeted by nearly half of spike-specific TCRs.

Analyses pooled second doses at about 4 or about 12 weeks. Produced via immunoSEQ multiplex PCR; TCRdb's table is partial and in-frame only. The top ten clones hold roughly 4.7% of a sample with about 94,000 clones, about 85% of them seen once. Sample: peripheral blood, taken 28 days after the second AZD1222 dose. The V gene is TRBV3-1 (or the pseudogene TRBV3-2), the J gene TRBJ2-6; D gene uncertain. This sequence was found in an adult who received the AZD1222 COVID-19 vaccine. The CDR3 region has the DNA TGTGCCAGCAGCCAAGTCTGGCAGAGCTCTGGGGCCAACGTCCTGACTTTC. Encoded protein: CASSQVWQSSGANVLTF.